A selection of T cell receptor beta chains follows, all from one sample in a study of T cells after posttransplantation cyclophosphamide. Profiling relied on immunoSEQ multiplex PCR, and the TCRdb table lists in-frame clones only, not all of them. The sample includes about 53,000 clones, more than 70% of them seen just once. The sequenced material came from PBMCs. Receptor source: a man aged 25-40 years with a blood cancer, CMV-positive, and with a related stem cell donor. Both conserved end residues are part of each CDR3. D genes are given only for firm matches. The size field is filled for only some rows; it gives once, few, many or a size class.

j_call d_call v_call clone_size cdr3_nt cdr3_aa
TRBJ2-3 TRBD2 TRBV29-1 - TGCAGCGTTAACAGGGGACTAGCGGACACAGATACGCAGTATTTT CSVNRGLADTDTQYF
TRBJ2-7 - TRBV19 once TGTGCCAGTAGTATAAGTCCTCTAAGTACTTACGAGCAGTACTTC CASSISPLSTYEQYF
TRBJ1-3 - TRBV7-9 - TGTGCCAGCAGCTTAGAACCGGACAGCTGGCACACCATATATTTT CASSLEPDSWHTIYF
TRBJ2-7 TRBD1 TRBV5-1 - TGCGCCAGCAGCTGGAAAACAGGGGGTCCTTACTCGATTTCTTCCTACGAGCAGTACTTC CASSWKTGGPYSISSYEQYF
TRBJ2-7 - TRBV5-1 - TGCGCCAGCAGCCCCGGGACTCCCTACGAGCAGTACTTC CASSPGTPYEQYF
TRBJ2-5 - TRBV7-2 - TGTGCCAGCAGCAGGAGTTTCTCGGAAGAGACCCAGTACTTC CASSRSFSEETQYF
TRBJ2-5 - TRBV6-1 few TGTGCCAGCAGCAGACAGGTACAAGAGACCCAGTACTTC CASSRQVQETQYF
TRBJ1-4 - TRBV7-8 - TGTGCCAGCAGCTTAGGGCCGGGTAATGAAAAACTGTTTTTT CASSLGPGNEKLFF
TRBJ2-7 TRBD2 TRBV7-2 - TGTGCCAGCAGCTTACGGAGGGCTAGCGGTTACCCGGCCTACGAGCAGTACTTC CASSLRRASGYPAYEQYF
TRBJ1-1 - TRBV5-5 - TGTGCCAGCAGCTTGAATCCCAGAATGAACACTGAAGCTTTCTTT CASSLNPRMNTEAFF
TRBJ1-4 TRBD1 TRBV5-1 - TGCGCCAGCAGCACCCAGGGGGCTCCCGGGGAAAAACTGTTTTTT CASSTQGAPGEKLFF
TRBJ2-5 TRBD2 TRBV7-8 - TGTGCCAGCAGCTCCCGACTAGCGGATCGCAAAGAGACCCAGTACTTC CASSSRLADRKETQYF
TRBJ1-1 - TRBV27 - TGTGCCAGCAGTGGGCATCGGTCCCCTGAAGCTTTCTTT CASSGHRSPEAFF
TRBJ1-5 - TRBV28 - TGTGCCAGCAGTTTAGTGAGGGCTCGTCCCCAGCATTTT CASSLVRARPQHF
TRBJ1-1 - TRBV7-8 - TGTGCCAGCAGCTCCAACGTGGCCGACACTGAAGCTTTCTTT CASSSNVADTEAFF
TRBJ1-5 TRBD1 TRBV28 - TGTGCCAGCAACTTCTACAGGGGCTACAATCAGCCCCAGCATTTT CASNFYRGYNQPQHF
TRBJ1-4 TRBD1 TRBV4-1 - TGCGCCAGCAGCCAACCGAGACAGGGGCATAGTAATGAAAAACTGTTTTTT CASSQPRQGHSNEKLFF
TRBJ2-7 - TRBV6-5 - TGTGCCAGCAGCCCGGGAGTCGACTACGAGCAGTACTTC CASSPGVDYEQYF
TRBJ2-2 - TRBV4-1 - TGCGCCAGCAGCCAAGGGACAGTCCGAGGGACCGGGGAGCTGTTTTTT CASSQGTVRGTGELFF
TRBJ1-5 - TRBV7-2 few TGTGCCAGCAGCTTGGAGGGTTTGGGGCCCCAGCATTTT CASSLEGLGPQHF
TRBJ2-7 TRBD2 TRBV19 few TGTGCCAGTAGTAAACTAGCGGCTAGCTCCTACGAGCAGTACTTC CASSKLAASSYEQYF
TRBJ1-4 TRBD1 TRBV4-3 - TGCGCCAGCAGCCAGACAGGGGGCCGGAGTGAAAAACTGTTTTTT CASSQTGGRSEKLFF
TRBJ1-1 - TRBV18 - TGTGCCAGCTCACCACGGGGGGGGAACACTGAAGCTTTCTTT CASSPRGGNTEAFF
TRBJ2-1 TRBD2 TRBV9 - TGTGCCAGCAGCGCCATCTTGACTAGCGGGAGGGATGAGCAGTTCTTC CASSAILTSGRDEQFF
TRBJ2-4 - TRBV11-2 once TGTGCCAGCAGCTTCCGGGGCGGGGAAAACATTCAGTACTTC CASSFRGGENIQYF
TRBJ2-6 TRBD2 TRBV7-2 - TGTGCCAGCAGCTTAGTTGCGGGAGCTGGGGCCAACGTCCTGACTTTC CASSLVAGAGANVLTF
TRBJ2-2 - TRBV9 - TGTGCCAGCTGCCGGGACACTAACACCGGGGAGCTGTTTTTT CASCRDTNTGELFF
TRBJ2-7 TRBD2 TRBV5-4 - TGTGCCAGCAGCACGGGACTAGCGCCCGAGCAGTACTTC CASSTGLAPEQYF
TRBJ2-7 - TRBV7-9 - TGTGCCAGCAGCTTAGCGAACAGGGTGCTAGCCTCCTACGAGCAGTACTTC CASSLANRVLASYEQYF
TRBJ2-7 - TRBV5-4 - TGTGCCAGCAGCTTGGAATCCGGAGCCTACGAGCAGTACTTC CASSLESGAYEQYF
TRBJ2-3 TRBD2 TRBV4-3 once TGCGCCAGCAGCCCCCAAAGCGGTGCGGGAGGGTTGGGTGGTACGCAGTATTTT CASSPQSGAGGLGGTQYF
TRBJ2-5 TRBD2 TRBV7-9 once TGTGCCAGCAGTAAACTAGCGTTGAGAGAGACCCAGTACTTC CASSKLALRETQYF
TRBJ2-3 - TRBV7-2 - TGTGCCAGCAGCTTATTGGGCTGGACAGATACGCAGTATTTT CASSLLGWTDTQYF
TRBJ2-1 TRBD1 TRBV5-1 - TGCGCCAGCAGCCTCAGATCCGGGACAGGGGGGTTCTTC CASSLRSGTGGFF
TRBJ2-2 - TRBV12-5 - TGTGCTAGTGGACTGACAGGAGGCACCGGGGAGCTGTTTTTT CASGLTGGTGELFF